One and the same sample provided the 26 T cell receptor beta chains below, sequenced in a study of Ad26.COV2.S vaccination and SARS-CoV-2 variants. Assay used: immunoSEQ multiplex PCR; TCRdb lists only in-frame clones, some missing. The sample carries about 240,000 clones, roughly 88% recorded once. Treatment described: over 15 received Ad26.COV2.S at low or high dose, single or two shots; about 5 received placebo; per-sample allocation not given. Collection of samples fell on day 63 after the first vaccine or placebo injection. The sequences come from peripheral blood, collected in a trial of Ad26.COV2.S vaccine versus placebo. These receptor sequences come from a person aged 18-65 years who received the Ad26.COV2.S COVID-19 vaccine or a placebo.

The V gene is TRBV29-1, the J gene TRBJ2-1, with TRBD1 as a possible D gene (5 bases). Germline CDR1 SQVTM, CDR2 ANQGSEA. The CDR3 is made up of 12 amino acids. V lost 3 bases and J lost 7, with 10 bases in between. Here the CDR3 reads CSVDRAGNEQFF. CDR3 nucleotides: TGCAGCGTTGACAGGGCTGGGAATGAGCAGTTCTTC.

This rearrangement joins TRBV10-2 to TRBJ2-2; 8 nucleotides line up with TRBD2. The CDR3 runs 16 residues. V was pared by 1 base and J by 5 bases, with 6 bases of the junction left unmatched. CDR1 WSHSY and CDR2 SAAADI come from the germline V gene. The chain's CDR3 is CASSEYPAGATGELFF. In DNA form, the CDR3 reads TGCGCCAGCAGTGAGTATCCAGCGGGGGCAACCGGGGAGCTGTTTTTT.

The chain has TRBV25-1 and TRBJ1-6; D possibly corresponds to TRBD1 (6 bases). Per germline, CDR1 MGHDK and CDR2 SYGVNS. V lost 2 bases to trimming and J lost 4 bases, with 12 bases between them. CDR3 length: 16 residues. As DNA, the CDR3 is TGTGCCAGCAGTGAACAAGACAGGTTTTATAATTCACCCCTCCACTTT. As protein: CASSEQDRFYNSPLHF.

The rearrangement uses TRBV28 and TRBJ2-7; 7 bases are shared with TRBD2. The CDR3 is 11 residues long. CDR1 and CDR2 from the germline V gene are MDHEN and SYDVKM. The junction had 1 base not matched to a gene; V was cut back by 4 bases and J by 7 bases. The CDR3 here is CASSWGGEQYF. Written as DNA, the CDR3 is TGTGCCAGCAGTTGGGGGGGGGAGCAGTACTTC.

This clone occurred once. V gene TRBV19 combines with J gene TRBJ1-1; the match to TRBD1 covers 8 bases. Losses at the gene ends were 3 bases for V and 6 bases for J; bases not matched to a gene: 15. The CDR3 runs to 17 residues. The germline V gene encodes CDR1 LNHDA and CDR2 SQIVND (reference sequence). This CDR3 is CASSIGIIGTGLAEAFF. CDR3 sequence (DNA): TGTGCCAGTAGTATCGGGATTATAGGGACAGGACTTGCTGAAGCTTTCTTT.

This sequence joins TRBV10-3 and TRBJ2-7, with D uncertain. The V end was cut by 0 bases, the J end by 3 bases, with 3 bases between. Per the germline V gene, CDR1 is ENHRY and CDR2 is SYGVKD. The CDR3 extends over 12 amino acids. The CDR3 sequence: CAISESDYEQYF. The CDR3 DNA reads TGTGCCATCAGTGAGTCAGACTACGAGCAGTACTTC.

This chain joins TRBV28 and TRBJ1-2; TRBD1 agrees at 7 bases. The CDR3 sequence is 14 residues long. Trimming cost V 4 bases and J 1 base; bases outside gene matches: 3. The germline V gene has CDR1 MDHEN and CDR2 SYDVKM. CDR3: CASSSGQSNYGYTF. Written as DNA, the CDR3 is TGTGCCAGCAGTTCGGGACAGAGTAACTATGGCTACACCTTC.

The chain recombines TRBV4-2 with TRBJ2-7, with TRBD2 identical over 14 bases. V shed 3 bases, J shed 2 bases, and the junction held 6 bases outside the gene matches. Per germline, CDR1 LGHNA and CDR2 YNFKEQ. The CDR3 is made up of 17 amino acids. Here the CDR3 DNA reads TGTGCCAGCAGCCATCCCGGACTAGCGGGGGGTCCCTACGAGCAGTACTTC. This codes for CASSHPGLAGGPYEQYF.

This chain's CDR3 is CASSLARGGGYEQYF. The CDR3 nucleotides are TGCGCCAGCAGCTTGGCCCGCGGGGGCGGCTACGAGCAGTACTTC. The V call is TRBV5-1, the J call TRBJ2-7, with D maybe TRBD2 (7 bases). Germline CDR1 reads SGHRS; CDR2 reads YFSETQ. V lost 0 bases and J lost 3, with 13 bases in between. The CDR3 has 15 amino acids. Combining the CDR3 with reference TRBV5-1 and TRBJ2-7 gives the whole variable domain KAGVTQTPRYLIKTRGQQVTLSCSPISGHRSVSWYQQTPGQGLQFLFEYFSETQRNKGNFPGRFSGRQFSNSRSEMNVSTLELGDSALYLCASSLARGGGYEQYFGPGTRLTVT.

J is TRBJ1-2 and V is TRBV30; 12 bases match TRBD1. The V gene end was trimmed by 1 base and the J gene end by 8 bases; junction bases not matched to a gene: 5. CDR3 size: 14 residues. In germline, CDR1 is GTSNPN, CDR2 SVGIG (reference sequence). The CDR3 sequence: CAWSGDRGHGGYTF. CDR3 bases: TGTGCCTGGAGTGGGGACAGGGGGCATGGGGGCTACACCTTC.

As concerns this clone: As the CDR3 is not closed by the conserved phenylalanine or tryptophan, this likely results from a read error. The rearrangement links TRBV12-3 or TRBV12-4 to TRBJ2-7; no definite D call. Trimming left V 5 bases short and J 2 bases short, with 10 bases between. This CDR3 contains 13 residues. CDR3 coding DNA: TGTGCCAGCAGTCCCCACGGTCCCTACGAGCAGTACCTC. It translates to CASSPHGPYEQYL.

The CDR3 coding sequence is TGTGCCAGAAGCTTAGAACAGGGAAGGTATGGCTACACCTTC. This gives the protein CARSLEQGRYGYTF. The genes are TRBV7-5 and TRBJ1-2; TRBD1 is the table's D call and was not checked against the DNA. TRBV7-5 counts as a pseudogene. CDR3 length: 14 residues.

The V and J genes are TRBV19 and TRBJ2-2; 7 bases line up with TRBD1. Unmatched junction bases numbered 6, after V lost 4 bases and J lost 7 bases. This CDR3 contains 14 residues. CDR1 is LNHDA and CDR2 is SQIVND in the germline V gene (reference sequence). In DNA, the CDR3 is TGTGCCAGTAGTACGGAACAGGGGCGCGGGGAGCTGTTTTTT. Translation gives CASSTEQGRGELFF. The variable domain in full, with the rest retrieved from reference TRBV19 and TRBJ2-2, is DGGITQSPKYLFRKEGQNVTLSCEQNLNHDAMYWYRQDPGQGLRLIYYSQIVNDFQKGDIAEGYSVSREKKESFPLTVTSAQKNPTAFYLCASSTEQGRGELFFGEGSRLTVL.

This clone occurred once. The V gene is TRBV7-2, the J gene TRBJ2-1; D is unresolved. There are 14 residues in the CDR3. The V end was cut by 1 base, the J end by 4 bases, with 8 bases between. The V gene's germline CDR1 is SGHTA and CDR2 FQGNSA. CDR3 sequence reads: CASSLGMGYNEQFF. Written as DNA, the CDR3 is TGTGCCAGCAGCTTAGGGATGGGGTACAATGAGCAGTTCTTC.

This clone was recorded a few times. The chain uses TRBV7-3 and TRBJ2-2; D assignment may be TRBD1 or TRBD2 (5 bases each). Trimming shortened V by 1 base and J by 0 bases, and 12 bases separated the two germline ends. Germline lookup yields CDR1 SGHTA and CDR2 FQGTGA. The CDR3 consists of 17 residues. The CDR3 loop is CASSLSRDAANTGELFF. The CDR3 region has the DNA TGTGCCAGCAGCTTAAGTCGGGACGCCGCGAACACCGGGGAGCTGTTTTTT.

The CDR3 protein is CASSSLTGRQPQHF. The CDR3 bases are TGTGCCAGCAGTTCCCTTACAGGGAGGCAGCCCCAGCATTTT. The chain is built from TRBV6-5 and TRBJ1-5; perhaps TRBD1 as D (6 bases). The germline V gene encodes CDR1 MNHEY and CDR2 SVGAGI. V lost 4 bases and J lost 7, with 14 bases in between. The CDR3 is 14 amino acids.

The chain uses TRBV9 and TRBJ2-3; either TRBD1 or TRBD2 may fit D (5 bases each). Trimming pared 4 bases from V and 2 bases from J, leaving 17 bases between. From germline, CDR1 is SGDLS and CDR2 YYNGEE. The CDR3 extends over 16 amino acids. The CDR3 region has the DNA TGTGCCAGCAGCCCCGGGGTGGACGGGGCCACAGATACGCAGTATTTT. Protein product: CASSPGVDGATDTQYF.

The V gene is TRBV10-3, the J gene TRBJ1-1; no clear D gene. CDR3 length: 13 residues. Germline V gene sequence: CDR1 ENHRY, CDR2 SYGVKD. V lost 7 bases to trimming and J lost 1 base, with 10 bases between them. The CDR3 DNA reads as TGTGCCATCACAGCCGGGTCGAACACTGAAGCTTTCTTT. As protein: CAITAGSNTEAFF.

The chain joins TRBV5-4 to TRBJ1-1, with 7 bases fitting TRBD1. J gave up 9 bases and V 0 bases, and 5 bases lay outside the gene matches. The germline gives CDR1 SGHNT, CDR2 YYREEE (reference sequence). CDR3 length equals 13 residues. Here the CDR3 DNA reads TGTGCCAGCAGCTTGGCCTGGGACAGCAAAGCTTTCTTT. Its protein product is CASSLAWDSKAFF. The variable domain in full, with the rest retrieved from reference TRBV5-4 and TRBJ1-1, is ETGVTQSPTHLIKTRGQQVTLRCSSQSGHNTVSWYQQALGQGPQFIFQYYREEENGRGNFPPRFSGLQFPNYSSELNVNALELDDSALYLCASSLAWDSKAFFGQGTRLTVV.

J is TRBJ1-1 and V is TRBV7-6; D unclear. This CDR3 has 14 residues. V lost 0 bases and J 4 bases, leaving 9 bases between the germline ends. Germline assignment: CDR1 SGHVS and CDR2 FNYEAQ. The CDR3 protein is CASSLAHGGTEAFF. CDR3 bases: TGTGCCAGCAGCTTAGCCCACGGTGGCACTGAAGCTTTCTTT.

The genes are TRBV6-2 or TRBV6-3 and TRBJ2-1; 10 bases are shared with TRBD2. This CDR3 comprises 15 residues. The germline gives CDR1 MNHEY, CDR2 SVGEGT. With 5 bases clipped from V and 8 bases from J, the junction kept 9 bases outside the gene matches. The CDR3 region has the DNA TGTGCCAGCAGTGGCTGGACTAGCGGCGGCGATGAGCAGTTCTTC. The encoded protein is CASSGWTSGGDEQFF.

CDR3 nucleotide sequence: TGTGCCAGCAGTTTGGTCCCATATGGCTACACCTTC. Translating it yields CASSLVPYGYTF. The chain links TRBV28 to TRBJ1-2; D is uncertain. Trimming left V 3 bases short and J 5 bases short, with 7 bases between. In germline, CDR1 is MDHEN, CDR2 SYDVKM. The CDR3 is made up of 12 amino acids.

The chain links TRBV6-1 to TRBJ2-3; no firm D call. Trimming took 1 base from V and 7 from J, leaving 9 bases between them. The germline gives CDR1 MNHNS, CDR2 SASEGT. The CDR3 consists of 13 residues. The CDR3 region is CASSEVNAYTQYF. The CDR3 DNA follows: TGTGCCAGCAGTGAAGTGAATGCCTATACGCAGTATTTT.

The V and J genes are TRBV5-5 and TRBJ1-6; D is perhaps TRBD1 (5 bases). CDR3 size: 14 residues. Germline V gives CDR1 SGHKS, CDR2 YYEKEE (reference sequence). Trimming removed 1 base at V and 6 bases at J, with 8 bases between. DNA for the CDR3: TGTGCCAGCAGCTTGACAGGATTTAATTCACCCCTCCACTTT. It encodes CASSLTGFNSPLHF.

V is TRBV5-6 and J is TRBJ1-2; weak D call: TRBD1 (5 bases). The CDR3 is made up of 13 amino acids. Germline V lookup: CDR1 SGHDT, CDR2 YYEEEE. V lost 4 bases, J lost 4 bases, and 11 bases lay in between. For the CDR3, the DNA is TGTGCCAGCAGCCCGACAGATACCTATGGCTACACCTTC. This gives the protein CASSPTDTYGYTF.

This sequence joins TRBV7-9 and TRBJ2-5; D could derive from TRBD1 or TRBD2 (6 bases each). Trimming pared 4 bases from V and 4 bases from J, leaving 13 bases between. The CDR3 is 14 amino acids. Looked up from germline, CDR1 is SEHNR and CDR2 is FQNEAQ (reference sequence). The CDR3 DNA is TGTGCCAGCAGCTCCAGGACAGCGGGAGAGACCCAGTACTTC. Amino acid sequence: CASSSRTAGETQYF.